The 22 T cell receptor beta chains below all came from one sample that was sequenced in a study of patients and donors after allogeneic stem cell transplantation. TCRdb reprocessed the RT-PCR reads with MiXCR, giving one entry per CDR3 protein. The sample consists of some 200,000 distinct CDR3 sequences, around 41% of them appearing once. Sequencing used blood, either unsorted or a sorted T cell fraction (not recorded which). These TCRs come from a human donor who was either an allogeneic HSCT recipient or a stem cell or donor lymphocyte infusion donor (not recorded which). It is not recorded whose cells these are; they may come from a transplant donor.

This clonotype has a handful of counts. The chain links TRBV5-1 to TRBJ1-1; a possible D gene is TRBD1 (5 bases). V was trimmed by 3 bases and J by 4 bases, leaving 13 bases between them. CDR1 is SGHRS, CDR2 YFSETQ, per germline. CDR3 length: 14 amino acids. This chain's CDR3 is CASSSDRVITEAFF. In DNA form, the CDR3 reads TGCGCCAGCAGCTCCGACAGAGTCATCACTGAAGCTTTCTTT.

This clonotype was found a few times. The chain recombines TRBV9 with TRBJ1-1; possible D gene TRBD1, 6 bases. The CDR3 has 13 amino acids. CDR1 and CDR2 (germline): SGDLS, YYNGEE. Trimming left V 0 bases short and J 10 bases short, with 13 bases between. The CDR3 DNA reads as TGTGCCAGCAGCGTAGGGGGACACGGTGGAGCTTTCTTT. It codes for CASSVGGHGGAFF.

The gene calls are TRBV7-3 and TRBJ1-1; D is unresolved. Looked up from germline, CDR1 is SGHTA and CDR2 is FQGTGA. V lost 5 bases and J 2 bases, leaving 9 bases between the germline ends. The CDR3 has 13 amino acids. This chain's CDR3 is CASSRRDNTEAFF. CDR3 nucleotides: TGTGCCAGCAGCCGGCGGGATAACACTGAAGCTTTCTTT.

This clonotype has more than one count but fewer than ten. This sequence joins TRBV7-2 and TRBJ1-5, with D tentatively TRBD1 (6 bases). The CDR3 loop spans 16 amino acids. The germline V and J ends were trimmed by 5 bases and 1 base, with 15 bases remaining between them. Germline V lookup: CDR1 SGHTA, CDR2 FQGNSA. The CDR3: CASSRKHGQSNQPQHF. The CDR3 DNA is TGTGCCAGCAGCCGAAAACATGGACAGAGCAATCAGCCCCAGCATTTT.

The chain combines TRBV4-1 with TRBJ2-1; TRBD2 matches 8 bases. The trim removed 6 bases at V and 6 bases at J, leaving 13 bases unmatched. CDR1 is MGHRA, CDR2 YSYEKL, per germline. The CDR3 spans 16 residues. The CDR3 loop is CASRVLVGTRSNEQFF. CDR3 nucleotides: TGCGCCAGCAGGGTGTTGGTCGGGACTAGGAGCAATGAGCAGTTCTTC.

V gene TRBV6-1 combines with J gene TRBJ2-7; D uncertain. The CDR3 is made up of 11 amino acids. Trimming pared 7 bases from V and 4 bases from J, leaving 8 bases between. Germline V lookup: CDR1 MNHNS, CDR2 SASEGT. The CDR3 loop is CASTVIYEQYF. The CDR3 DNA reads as TGTGCCAGCACAGTCATTTACGAGCAGTACTTC.

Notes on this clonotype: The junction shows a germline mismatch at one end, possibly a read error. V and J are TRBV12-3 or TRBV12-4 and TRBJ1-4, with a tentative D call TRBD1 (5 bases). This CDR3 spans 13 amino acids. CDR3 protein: CASSQGVNEELFF. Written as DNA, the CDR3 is TGTGCCAGCAGCCAGGGCGTCAATGAAGAACTGTTTTTT.

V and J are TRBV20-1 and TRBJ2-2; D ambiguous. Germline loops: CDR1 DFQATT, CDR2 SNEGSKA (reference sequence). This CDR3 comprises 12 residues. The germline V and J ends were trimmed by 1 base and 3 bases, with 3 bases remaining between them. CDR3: CSARAYTGELFF. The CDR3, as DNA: TGCAGTGCTAGAGCCTACACCGGGGAGCTGTTTTTT.

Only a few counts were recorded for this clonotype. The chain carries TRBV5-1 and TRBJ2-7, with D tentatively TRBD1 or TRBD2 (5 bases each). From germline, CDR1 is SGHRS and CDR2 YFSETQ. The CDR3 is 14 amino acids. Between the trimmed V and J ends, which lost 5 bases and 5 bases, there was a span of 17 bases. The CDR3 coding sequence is TGCGCCAGCAGGAGGGGTAATGAAAACCACGAGCAGTACTTC. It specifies CASRRGNENHEQYF.

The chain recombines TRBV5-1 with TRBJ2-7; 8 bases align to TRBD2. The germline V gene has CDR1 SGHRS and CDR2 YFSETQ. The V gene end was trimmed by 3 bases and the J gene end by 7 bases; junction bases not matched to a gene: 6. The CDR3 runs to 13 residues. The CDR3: CASSWLAGEEQYF. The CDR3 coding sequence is TGCGCCAGCAGCTGGCTAGCGGGTGAGGAGCAGTACTTC.

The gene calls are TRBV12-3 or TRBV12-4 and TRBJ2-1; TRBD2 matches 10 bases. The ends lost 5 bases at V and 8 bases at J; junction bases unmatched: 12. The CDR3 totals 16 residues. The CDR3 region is CASSPTSSGRLHEQFF. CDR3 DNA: TGTGCCAGCAGTCCCACGTCTAGCGGGAGACTGCATGAGCAGTTCTTC.

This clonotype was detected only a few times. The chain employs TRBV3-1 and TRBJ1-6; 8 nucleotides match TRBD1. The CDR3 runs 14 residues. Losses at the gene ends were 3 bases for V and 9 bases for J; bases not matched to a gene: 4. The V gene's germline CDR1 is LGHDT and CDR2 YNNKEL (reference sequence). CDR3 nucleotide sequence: TGTGCCAGCAGCCACAGGGGGCAAAGTTCACCCCTCCACTTT. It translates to CASSHRGQSSPLHF.

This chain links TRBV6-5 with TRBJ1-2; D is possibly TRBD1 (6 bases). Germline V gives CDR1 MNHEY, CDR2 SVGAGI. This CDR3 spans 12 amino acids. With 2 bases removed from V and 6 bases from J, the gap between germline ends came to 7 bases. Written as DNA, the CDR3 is TGTGCCAGCAGTTACGGGGGGCATGGCTACACCTTC. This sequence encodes CASSYGGHGYTF.

This chain's CDR3 is CASSYTWREQYQETQYF. CDR3 nucleotide sequence: TGTGCCAGCAGTTACACTTGGCGGGAGCAGTACCAAGAGACCCAGTACTTC. The chain joins TRBV6-2 or TRBV6-3 to TRBJ2-5; 7 bases are shared with TRBD2. V shed 2 bases, J shed 0 bases, and the junction held 9 bases outside the gene matches. The CDR3 is made up of 17 amino acids. The germline V gene encodes CDR1 MNHEY and CDR2 SVGEGT.

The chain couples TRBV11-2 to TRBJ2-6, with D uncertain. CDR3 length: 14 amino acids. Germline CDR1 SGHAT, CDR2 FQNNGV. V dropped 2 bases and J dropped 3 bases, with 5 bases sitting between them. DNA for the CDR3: TGTGCCAGCAGCTTAACGTTTGGGGCCAACGTCCTGACTTTC. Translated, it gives CASSLTFGANVLTF.

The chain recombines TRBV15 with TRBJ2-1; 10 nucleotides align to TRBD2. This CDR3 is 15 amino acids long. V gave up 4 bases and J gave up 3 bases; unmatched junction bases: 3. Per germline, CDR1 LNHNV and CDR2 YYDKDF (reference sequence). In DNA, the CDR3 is TGTGCCACCAGCACCGGGACTAGCGACTACAATGAGCAGTTCTTC. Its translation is CATSTGTSDYNEQFF.

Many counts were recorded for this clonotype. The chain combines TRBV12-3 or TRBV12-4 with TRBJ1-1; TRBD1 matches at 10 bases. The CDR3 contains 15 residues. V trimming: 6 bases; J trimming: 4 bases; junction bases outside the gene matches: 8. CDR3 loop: CASSLAGQGGTEAFF. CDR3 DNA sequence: TGTGCCAGCAGCTTGGCCGGACAGGGGGGCACTGAAGCTTTCTTT.

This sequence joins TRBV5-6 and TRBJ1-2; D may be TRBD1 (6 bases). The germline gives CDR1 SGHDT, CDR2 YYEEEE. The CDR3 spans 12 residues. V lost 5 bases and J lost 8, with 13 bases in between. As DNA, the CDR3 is TGTGCCAGCAGTTTACAGGGTGGCGGCTACACCTTC. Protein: CASSLQGGGYTF.

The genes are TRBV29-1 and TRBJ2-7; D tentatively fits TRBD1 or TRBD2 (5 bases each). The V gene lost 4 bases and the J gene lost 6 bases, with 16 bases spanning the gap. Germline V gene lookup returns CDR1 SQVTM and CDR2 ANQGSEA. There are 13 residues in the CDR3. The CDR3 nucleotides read TGCAGCGTTGGCCGCGGGCAGGGCGGCGAGCAGTACTTC. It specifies CSVGRGQGGEQYF.

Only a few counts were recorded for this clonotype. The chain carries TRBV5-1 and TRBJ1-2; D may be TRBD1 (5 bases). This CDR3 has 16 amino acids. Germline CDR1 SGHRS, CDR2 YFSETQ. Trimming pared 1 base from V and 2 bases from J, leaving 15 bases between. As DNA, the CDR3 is TGCGCCAGCAGCTTGTCACTCGGGGGTGCGAACTATGGCTACACCTTC. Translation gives CASSLSLGGANYGYTF.

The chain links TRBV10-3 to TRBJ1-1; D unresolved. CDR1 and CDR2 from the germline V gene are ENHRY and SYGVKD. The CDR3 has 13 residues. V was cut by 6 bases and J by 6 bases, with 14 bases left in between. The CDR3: CAISPGPTPEAFF. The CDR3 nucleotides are TGTGCCATCAGCCCCGGGCCTACCCCTGAAGCTTTCTTT.

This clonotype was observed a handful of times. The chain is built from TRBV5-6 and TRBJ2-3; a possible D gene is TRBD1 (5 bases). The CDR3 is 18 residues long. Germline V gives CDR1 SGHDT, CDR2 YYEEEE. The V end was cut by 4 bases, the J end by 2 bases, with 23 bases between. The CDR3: CASSTIPPGPGFTDTQYF. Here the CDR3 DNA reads TGTGCCAGCAGCACGATCCCCCCGGGCCCAGGGTTCACAGATACGCAGTATTTT.